This paragraph covers one T cell receptor (beta chain) sequence. Its antigen is currently unknown. The data originate from a study of blood T cells in healthy people across ages. A second PCR, run for roughly 7 to 11 cycles, used a sample-barcoded 5' primer plus a J-beta primer mix. Unique molecular identifiers of 12 random nucleotides labeled each cDNA. TCRdb reprocessed the 5' RACE reads with MiXCR, giving one entry per CDR3 protein. Among 950,000 to 1,200,000 distinct CDR3 sequences listed, around two fifths were seen once. Study-wide results and caveats: Versus aged donors, long-lived donors had higher diversity and more naive CD4+ cells.

Each sample gave at least 6 million isolated PBMCs. Sample: blood. This receptor was taken from a man between 18 and 29 years old in good health.

The CDR3 bases are TGCAGTGCTAGAGCGGCGGGCAGGGGCAATCAGCCCCAGCATTTT. Protein: CSARAAGRGNQPQHF. V is TRBV20-1 and J is TRBJ1-5; D possibly corresponds to TRBD1 (5 bases). This CDR3 comprises 15 residues. Deletions cut 1 base from V and 2 bases from J, with 12 bases between. Per germline, CDR1 DFQATT and CDR2 SNEGSKA (reference sequence).